The clone carrying this T cell receptor (beta chain) has a single count. The antigen is unknown. This CDR3 comprises 15 residues. J lost 9 bases, V lost 4 bases, and 4 bases had no gene match. From germline, CDR1 is LNHDA and CDR2 SQIVND (reference sequence). Assay: immunoSEQ multiplex PCR; the TCRdb copy retains only in-frame clones and omits some. This sample has under 90,000 clones; over 85% occur once, and the top ten carry about 0.32%. The data stem from a study of OX40 agonist ivuxolimab in advanced cancers. Blood specimens came from baseline, cycle 4 day 1, and cycle 7 day 1. Study results and limitations: The 0.1-3.0 mg/kg partial responders had among the lowest clonal expansion. Also showing low normalized T-cell clonal expansion were some of the nonresponders.

The sample was CD4+ or CD8+ T cells sorted from blood, taken in a trial of the OX40 agonist ivuxolimab. This TCR was sampled from an adult with an advanced solid tumor such as melanoma, head and neck, liver or kidney cancer. This chain uses TRBV19 with TRBJ1-6, with 12 bases matching TRBD1. CDR3 DNA sequence: TGTGCCAGTAGTACACCGGGACAGGGGGCTTCACCCCTCCACTTT. Protein: CASSTPGQGASPLHF.